The 29 T cell receptor beta chains presented below share a single source sample, sequenced in a study of blood T cell repertoires in COVID-19. Profiling relied on immunoSEQ multiplex PCR, and the TCRdb table lists in-frame clones only, not all of them. The sample includes about 200,000 clones, roughly 83% of them seen just once. The sample consisted of peripheral blood. These TCRs come from a man aged 40-55 years with acute or convalescent COVID-19.

A single count supports this clone. The CDR3 loop reads CASSPYRELAYEQYF. CDR3 in DNA: TGTGCCAGCAGTCCTTACAGGGAACTTGCTTACGAGCAGTACTTC. The V call is TRBV27, the J call TRBJ2-7; possible D gene TRBD1, 6 bases. This CDR3 spans 15 amino acids. V was clipped by 5 bases and J by 4 bases, with 18 bases between them. Germline CDR1 MNHEY, CDR2 SMNVEV (reference sequence).

CDR3 DNA: TGTGCCAGTACGGGACAGGGCACCGGGGAGCTGTTTTTT. It specifies CASTGQGTGELFF. This chain connects TRBV18 to TRBJ2-2; 9 positions match TRBD1. The length of the CDR3 is 13 residues. Germline V gene data show CDR1 as KGHSH and CDR2 as LQKENI. The trim removed 9 bases at V and 4 bases at J, leaving 3 bases unmatched.

The chain links TRBV9 to TRBJ2-7; D might be TRBD1 (5 bases). Per the germline V gene, CDR1 is SGDLS and CDR2 is YYNGEE. The CDR3 is made up of 11 amino acids. The ends were cut back, 3 bases at V and 7 bases at J, with 8 bases in the middle. The CDR3 coding sequence is TGTGCCAGCAGCGACCAGGGTGAGCAGTACTTC. Residues: CASSDQGEQYF.

This chain joins TRBV7-9 and TRBJ2-7, with D unresolved. V was trimmed by 2 bases and J by 0 bases, leaving 8 bases between them. The CDR3 runs to 14 residues. The germline CDR1 and CDR2 sequences are SEHNR and FQNEAQ (reference sequence). The CDR3 protein is CASSLNGNSYEQYF. As DNA, the CDR3 is TGTGCCAGCAGCTTAAATGGCAACTCCTACGAGCAGTACTTC.

The V gene is TRBV20-1, the J gene TRBJ1-1; D is possibly TRBD1 (6 bases). Trimming left V 8 bases short and J 3 bases short, with 10 bases between. Germline CDR1 reads DFQATT; CDR2 reads SNEGSKA (reference sequence). The CDR3 is made up of 11 amino acids. CDR3 in amino acids: CSITGYTEAFF. The CDR3 nucleotides are TGCAGTATAACAGGGTACACTGAAGCTTTCTTT.

The chain combines TRBV6-5 with TRBJ2-7; D perhaps matches TRBD2 (6 bases). Trimming removed 3 bases at V and 5 bases at J, with 8 bases between. Germline assignment: CDR1 MNHEY and CDR2 SVGAGI. The length of the CDR3 is 12 residues. Written as DNA, the CDR3 is TGTGCCAGCAGTTATTGGGGGGACGAGCAGTACTTC. Protein: CASSYWGDEQYF.

This clone was picked up one time. The chain links TRBV5-1 to TRBJ2-1; 9 positions agree with TRBD2. The length of the CDR3 is 16 residues. With 4 bases clipped from V and 4 bases from J, the junction kept 9 bases outside the gene matches. Germline V gives CDR1 SGHRS, CDR2 YFSETQ. DNA for the CDR3: TGCGCCAGCAGCCCCATGGGTAGCGGGAGTTACAATGAGCAGTTCTTC. This sequence encodes CASSPMGSGSYNEQFF.

This chain links TRBV4-2 with TRBJ1-1; 8 bases line up with TRBD1. This CDR3 is 15 amino acids long. Per the germline V gene, CDR1 is LGHNA and CDR2 is YNFKEQ. With V trimmed by 0 bases and J by 3 bases, 3 bases remained unmatched. The CDR3 is CASSQDIQGDTEAFF. DNA of the CDR3: TGTGCCAGCAGCCAAGATATACAGGGGGACACTGAAGCTTTCTTT.

The chain is built from TRBV6-5 and TRBJ2-1; 9 positions match TRBD2. This CDR3 comprises 15 residues. Germline CDR1 MNHEY, CDR2 SVGAGI. With 4 bases clipped from V and 7 bases from J, the junction kept 8 bases outside the gene matches. The CDR3 reads CASSSRLAAENEQFF. The CDR3 nucleotides read TGTGCCAGCAGTTCCCGACTAGCGGCGGAGAATGAGCAGTTCTTC.

The chain combines TRBV10-3 with TRBJ2-3; no definite D call. Germline CDR1 is ENHRY and CDR2 is SYGVKD. V was clipped by 4 bases and J by 6 bases, with 8 bases between them. The CDR3 contains 12 residues. CDR3 nucleotide sequence: TGTGCCATCAGTGCGGGTGAGGATACGCAGTATTTT. As protein: CAISAGEDTQYF.

V gene TRBV6-6 combines with J gene TRBJ1-1; D is perhaps TRBD1 (6 bases). Trimming shortened V by 6 bases and J by 1 base, and 6 bases separated the two germline ends. This CDR3 spans 12 amino acids. From germline, CDR1 is MNHNY and CDR2 SVGAGI (reference sequence). CDR3 residues: CASRQGNTEAFF. Written as DNA, the CDR3 is TGTGCCAGCAGACAGGGGAACACTGAAGCTTTCTTT.

The chain links TRBV18 to TRBJ2-5, with D possibly matching TRBD1 (6 bases). There are 15 residues in the CDR3. The V and J ends lost 1 base and 2 bases respectively, with 11 bases between them. CDR1 is KGHSH, CDR2 LQKENI, per germline. The CDR3 reads CASSPRGQGQETQYF. The DNA for the CDR3 is TGTGCCAGCTCACCACGGGGGCAGGGACAAGAGACCCAGTACTTC. The whole variable domain, remainder taken from reference TRBV18 and TRBJ2-5, is NAGVMQNPRHLVRRRGQEARLRCSPMKGHSHVYWYRQLPEEGLKFMVYLQKENIIDESGMPKERFSAEFPKEGPSILRIQQVVRGDSAAYFCASSPRGQGQETQYFGPGTRLLVL.

V is TRBV2 and J is TRBJ1-5; 9 bases map to TRBD1. The germline V gene encodes CDR1 SNHLY and CDR2 FYNNEI. This CDR3 comprises 15 residues. The J segment lost 1 base and the V segment lost 6 bases, leaving 4 bases of the junction unmatched. The CDR3 loop reads CASSEDRGSNQPQHF. DNA for the CDR3: TGTGCCAGCAGCGAGGACAGGGGAAGCAATCAGCCCCAGCATTTT.

The chain is built from TRBV7-2 and TRBJ1-1, with unresolved D. Germline V lookup: CDR1 SGHTA, CDR2 FQGNSA. V lost 4 bases, J lost 9 bases, and 15 bases lay in between. The length of the CDR3 is 13 residues. CDR3 bases: TGTGCCAGCAGCTCACCTCTAGTTATCAAAGCTTTCTTT. It translates to CASSSPLVIKAFF.

This clone was found once. The gene calls are TRBV5-4 and TRBJ2-5; 9 bases are a match to TRBD2. This CDR3 has 16 residues. Per the germline V gene, CDR1 is SGHNT and CDR2 is YYREEE (reference sequence). V lost 2 bases and J lost 5; bases outside the gene matches: 10. The chain's CDR3 is CASSLSPLAGQETQYF. The CDR3 bases are TGTGCCAGCAGCTTAAGCCCCCTAGCGGGACAGGAGACCCAGTACTTC.

The CDR3 nucleotides read TGTGCCAGCAGATTGACTAGCGGTAGAGATACGCAGTATTTT. Its protein is CASRLTSGRDTQYF. The chain uses TRBV7-2 and TRBJ2-3, with 9 bases lining up with TRBD2. The CDR3 covers 14 residues. V lost 6 bases, J lost 5 bases, and 6 bases stayed unmatched. Germline-derived CDR1 and CDR2 are SGHTA and FQGNSA.

This chain connects TRBV3-1 (or the pseudogene TRBV3-2) to TRBJ1-2; 11 nucleotides agree with TRBD1. With 4 bases clipped from V and 4 bases from J, the junction kept 2 bases outside the gene matches. Germline V lookup: CDR1 LGHDT, CDR2 YNNKEL (reference sequence). The CDR3 extends over 14 amino acids. The CDR3 loop reads CASSPGQGGYGYTF. For the CDR3, the DNA is TGTGCCAGCAGCCCGGGACAGGGGGGCTATGGCTACACCTTC.

CDR3 residues: CASSLAGGSGIGELFF. In DNA form, the CDR3 reads TGCGCCAGCAGCTTGGCGGGCGGGAGCGGCATCGGGGAGCTGTTTTTT. The chain couples TRBV5-1 to TRBJ2-2; 7 bases agree with TRBD2. The CDR3 extends over 16 amino acids. Germline-derived CDR1 and CDR2 are SGHRS and YFSETQ. J was trimmed by 7 bases and V by 0 bases; bases with no gene match: 9.

CDR3 region: CASGRDRSTDTQYF. The CDR3 nucleotides read TGTGCCAGCGGACGAGACAGGAGCACAGATACGCAGTATTTT. The chain employs TRBV5-4 and TRBJ2-3; tentatively, D is TRBD1 (6 bases). V was clipped by 7 bases and J by 0 bases, with 12 bases between them. The CDR3 has 14 amino acids. Germline V gives CDR1 SGHNT, CDR2 YYREEE (reference sequence).

The J gene is TRBJ1-6, the V gene TRBV19, with 7 positions matching TRBD1. Per the germline V gene, CDR1 is LNHDA and CDR2 is SQIVND (reference sequence). V dropped 5 bases and J dropped 5; count of bases not matched to a gene: 6. This CDR3 is 15 amino acids long. The CDR3 nucleotides read TGTGCCAGTAGTCCCCGGGACAGTGATAATTCACCCCTCCACTTT. Translated, it gives CASSPRDSDNSPLHF.

The chain uses TRBV27 and TRBJ2-1; 10 bases are shared with TRBD2. Germline lookup yields CDR1 MNHEY and CDR2 SMNVEV (reference sequence). The CDR3 is 17 residues long. Losses at the gene ends were 4 bases for V and 8 bases for J; bases not matched to a gene: 14. CDR3 DNA: TGTGCCAGCAGTTCCCACCCGACTAGCGGGCTCTTCCATGAGCAGTTCTTC. As protein: CASSSHPTSGLFHEQFF.

The V call is TRBV6-1, the J call TRBJ1-4, with D hard to call. CDR1 is MNHNS and CDR2 is SASEGT in the germline V gene. CDR3 size: 15 residues. V was shortened by 2 bases and J by 6 bases, with 13 bases between the two germline ends. The CDR3 reads CASSEIGRRDEKLFF. The CDR3 nucleotides read TGTGCCAGCAGTGAAATTGGCAGGCGGGATGAAAAACTGTTTTTT.

The chain carries TRBV7-8 and TRBJ2-1; D remains unclear. Germline CDR1 is SGHVS and CDR2 is FQNEAQ. Trimming pared 6 bases from V and 12 bases from J, leaving 12 bases between. This CDR3 is 11 amino acids long. In DNA, the CDR3 is TGTGCCAGCAGTTCCCTGAGCGCGCAGTTCTTC. Amino acids: CASSSLSAQFF.

This clone was observed a handful of times. The rearrangement uses TRBV18 and TRBJ1-5, with TRBD1 identical over 8 bases. Germline V gene data show CDR1 as KGHSH and CDR2 as LQKENI. V shed 3 bases, J shed 4 bases, and the junction held 11 bases outside the gene matches. The CDR3 contains 17 residues. CDR3: CASSPRRTGTVNQPQHF. CDR3 nucleotide sequence: TGTGCCAGCTCACCTCGCCGGACAGGGACAGTTAATCAGCCCCAGCATTTT.

The chain has TRBV6-5 and TRBJ2-2; maybe TRBD2 (5 bases). Looked up from germline, CDR1 is MNHEY and CDR2 is SVGAGI. V gave up 3 bases and J gave up 6 bases, with 8 bases separating them. The CDR3 totals 13 residues. The CDR3 region is CASSYLGAGELFF. DNA of the CDR3: TGTGCCAGCAGTTATTTGGGAGCCGGGGAGCTGTTTTTT.

V and J are TRBV4-1 and TRBJ2-3; 7 bases are a match to TRBD1. There are 14 residues in the CDR3. Looked up from germline, CDR1 is MGHRA and CDR2 is YSYEKL. Trimming removed 2 bases from V and 6 bases from J; junction bases left unmatched: 5. CDR3 coding DNA: TGCGCCAGCAGCCAAAGTCAGGGGGACGATACGCAGTATTTT. Translating it yields CASSQSQGDDTQYF.

CDR3 nucleotide sequence: TGTGCCAGTACTAATCGGGGACTAGCGGGAGTGGCAGATACGCAGTATTTT. Residues: CASTNRGLAGVADTQYF. The V and J genes are TRBV19 and TRBJ2-3; 14 nucleotides match TRBD2. V was clipped by 7 bases and J by 4 bases; unmatched bases: 10. The V gene's germline CDR1 is LNHDA and CDR2 SQIVND (reference sequence). This CDR3 has 17 residues.

This clone occurred a few times. The CDR3: CASSRDSTNQPQHF. The CDR3 nucleotides read TGTGCCAGCAGTCGGGACAGCACTAATCAGCCCCAGCATTTT. This rearrangement joins TRBV28 to TRBJ1-5; 7 nucleotides agree with TRBD1. Per germline, CDR1 MDHEN and CDR2 SYDVKM. CDR3 size: 14 residues. The junction had 5 bases not matched to a gene; V was cut back by 5 bases and J by 4 bases.

The J gene is TRBJ2-1, the V gene TRBV7-9; TRBD1 might be the D (6 bases). The CDR3 runs to 12 residues. Germline CDR1 SEHNR, CDR2 FQNEAQ (reference sequence). With 5 bases removed from V and 7 bases from J, the gap between germline ends came to 9 bases. The DNA of the CDR3 is TGTGCCAGCAGCGAGAGGGGGAATGAGCAGTTCTTC. The encoded protein is CASSERGNEQFF.